Listed below are T cell receptor beta chains from one sample, sequenced in a study of monozygotic twins with inflammatory bowel disease. TCRdb re-analyzed the 5' RACE reads; it lists each CDR3 protein once, without DNA. The sample's table shows fewer than 450,000 distinct CDR3 sequences. Sample: blood. Source of these receptors: a human donor with ulcerative colitis or Crohn's disease, or a healthy co-twin of an affected twin (not recorded which). The CDR3 runs from the conserved cysteine through the conserved F or W.

>TRBV20-1|TRBJ2-6
CSGGPLTLWGTSGANVLTF
>TRBV12-3/TRBV12-4|TRBJ1-2
CASSFWGNYGYTF
>TRBV7-2|TRBJ2-1
CASSFTGAMQFF
>TRBV9|TRBJ1-4
CASSEGLGSTNEKLFF
>TRBV20-1|TRBJ1-2
CSAELESFYGYTF
>TRBV14|TRBJ2-3
CASSQDGTDTQYF
>TRBV20-1|TRBJ1-3
CSAVVGYSGNTIYF
>TRBV7-9|TRBJ2-3
CASSRWNGGEDTQYF
>TRBV12-3/TRBV12-4|TRBJ2-3
CAGGGISRDTQYF
>TRBV4-3|TRBJ1-4
CASSQGGTVDEKLFF
>TRBV28|TRBJ2-6
CASSAPVSGANVLTF
>TRBV9|TRBJ2-1
CASSPTALPSSYNEQFF
>TRBV6-6|TRBJ2-7
CASSYLAWGEQYF